One sample yielded the 17 T cell receptor beta chains listed below, sequenced in a study of blood T cell repertoires in COVID-19. Some clones are missing from TCRdb's copy, which holds only in-frame ones; the method was immunoSEQ multiplex PCR. The data contain under 200,000 clones, more than 75% of them seen just once; the ten biggest clones take up 2% to 2.5%. The sample taken for sequencing was peripheral blood. These receptors all come from a man aged 50 to 60 who had recovered from COVID-19.

The count of this clone is one. The V gene is TRBV19, the J gene TRBJ1-4; D call uncertain. Per the germline V gene, CDR1 is LNHDA and CDR2 is SQIVND (reference sequence). This CDR3 is 14 amino acids long. Deletions cut 3 bases from V and 7 bases from J, with 12 bases between. The CDR3 coding sequence is TGTGCCAGTAGTATCCGGGGAGGGAGTGAAAAACTGTTTTTT. Residues: CASSIRGGSEKLFF.

The chain combines TRBV25-1 with TRBJ1-1; TRBD1 matches at 8 bases. After removal of 3 bases from V and 7 bases from J, the junction contained 10 bases not matched to a gene. This CDR3 region has 15 residues. Germline assignment: CDR1 MGHDK and CDR2 SYGVNS. The CDR3 coding sequence is TGTGCCAGCAGTGAGACTGTCAGGGGGCGGAATGAAGCTTTCTTT. This encodes CASSETVRGRNEAFF.

The J gene is TRBJ2-2, the V gene TRBV5-1, with 9 bases fitting TRBD2. With 3 bases clipped from V and 0 bases from J, the junction kept 0 bases outside the gene matches. The CDR3 contains 15 residues. The germline V gene encodes CDR1 SGHRS and CDR2 YFSETQ. The CDR3 DNA reads TGCGCCAGCAGCTCTAGCGGGGCGAACACCGGGGAGCTGTTTTTT. Its protein is CASSSSGANTGELFF.

This clone has only a few counts. This chain uses TRBV27 with TRBJ2-7; D perhaps matches TRBD1 (5 bases). This CDR3 spans 14 amino acids. Trimming took off 4 bases at V and 1 base at J, with 11 bases between the two ends. The germline V gene encodes CDR1 MNHEY and CDR2 SMNVEV (reference sequence). For the CDR3, the DNA is TGTGCCAGCAGTTGGGCAGGGCCGTCCTACGAGCAGTACTTC. Translated: CASSWAGPSYEQYF.

This rearrangement joins TRBV18 to TRBJ2-1; 9 nucleotides line up with TRBD2. The length of the CDR3 is 16 residues. Germline loops: CDR1 KGHSH, CDR2 LQKENI. With V trimmed by 6 bases and J by 0 bases, 6 bases remained unmatched. This CDR3 is CASSRLAVSSYNEQFF. CDR3 sequence (DNA): TGTGCCAGCTCTCGACTAGCGGTAAGCTCCTACAATGAGCAGTTCTTC.

The J gene is TRBJ1-1, the V gene TRBV12-3 or TRBV12-4; D is ambiguous. This CDR3 comprises 12 residues. V lost 5 bases to trimming and J lost 1 base, with 5 bases between them. The CDR3 DNA is TGTGCCAGCAGTCACGGGAACACTGAAGCTTTCTTT. Protein product: CASSHGNTEAFF.

This chain uses TRBV12-5 with TRBJ2-3; D possibly corresponds to TRBD2 (5 bases). This CDR3 region has 16 residues. The V gene's germline CDR1 is LGHNT and CDR2 FRNRAP. V was pared by 5 bases and J by 1 base, with 16 bases between. CDR3 in amino acids: CASGPGSRGRTDTQYF. CDR3 DNA: TGTGCTAGTGGTCCTGGGAGTCGAGGGCGCACAGATACGCAGTATTTT.

The chain has TRBV28 and TRBJ1-3; D gene ambiguous. V was cut by 3 bases and J by 4 bases, with 10 bases left in between. Germline V gene lookup returns CDR1 MDHEN and CDR2 SYDVKM. CDR3 size: 14 residues. This chain's CDR3 is CASSLRNHGNTIYF. CDR3 nucleotides: TGTGCCAGCAGTTTGAGGAATCACGGAAACACCATATATTTT. Full variable domain (outside the CDR3, taken from reference TRBV28 and TRBJ1-3): DVKVTQSSRYLVKRTGEKVFLECVQDMDHENMFWYRQDPGLGLRLIYFSYDVKMKEKGDIPEGYSVSREKKERFSLILESASTNQTSMYLCASSLRNHGNTIYFGEGSWLTVV.

This rearrangement joins TRBV6-5 to TRBJ1-3; D is possibly TRBD1 (5 bases). Germline V gene data show CDR1 as MNHEY and CDR2 as SVGAGI. Trimming stripped 6 bases from V and 0 bases from J, with 12 bases between. This CDR3 is built from 15 residues. Here the CDR3 DNA reads TGTGCCAGCAGGCGTACAGGAGACTCTGGAAACACCATATATTTT. Its protein product is CASRRTGDSGNTIYF.

The genes are TRBV18 and TRBJ2-5; TRBD2 aligns across 7 bases. The CDR3 is 18 amino acids. V gave up 3 bases and J gave up 1 base; unmatched junction bases: 14. Germline V CDR1 and CDR2: KGHSH, LQKENI. CDR3 nucleotides: TGTGCCAGCTCACCCGAACAGGCTAGCGGTGCCCTCCAAGAGACCCAGTACTTC. This translates into CASSPEQASGALQETQYF.

This clone occurred a few times. The J gene is TRBJ1-6, the V gene TRBV6-4, with D tentatively TRBD1 (5 bases). The CDR3 consists of 13 residues. Germline values: CDR1 MRHNA, CDR2 SNTAGT. Trimming left V 5 bases short and J 10 bases short, with 12 bases between. The DNA of the CDR3 is TGTGCCAGCAGTAAGGACATAAACTCACCCCTCCACTTT. This translates into CASSKDINSPLHF.

This chain joins TRBV18 and TRBJ1-1, with D perhaps TRBD1 (5 bases). Deletions cut 2 bases from V and 5 bases from J, with 9 bases between. This CDR3 has 13 residues. Germline lookup yields CDR1 KGHSH and CDR2 LQKENI. The CDR3 is CASSPKGQTEAFF. The CDR3 nucleotides read TGTGCCAGCTCACCAAAGGGGCAGACTGAAGCTTTCTTT. The variable domain in full, with the rest retrieved from reference TRBV18 and TRBJ1-1, is NAGVMQNPRHLVRRRGQEARLRCSPMKGHSHVYWYRQLPEEGLKFMVYLQKENIIDESGMPKERFSAEFPKEGPSILRIQQVVRGDSAAYFCASSPKGQTEAFFGQGTRLTVV.

The V gene is TRBV11-2, the J gene TRBJ1-5; no definite D call. Trimming took 5 bases from V and 6 from J, leaving 14 bases between them. CDR3 size: 14 residues. Germline CDR1 is SGHAT and CDR2 is FQNNGV. The CDR3 bases are TGTGCCAGCAGCGTTGGGAGGGTCACTCAGCCCCAGCATTTT. It encodes CASSVGRVTQPQHF. Supplemented by reference TRBV11-2 and TRBJ1-5, the full variable domain reads EAGVAQSPRYKIIEKRQSVAFWCNPISGHATLYWYQQILGQGPKLLIQFQNNGVVDDSQLPKDRFSAERLKGVDSTLKIQPAKLEDSAVYLCASSVGRVTQPQHFGDGTRLSIL.

The rearrangement uses TRBV11-2 and TRBJ1-5, with no clear D. Germline CDR1 and CDR2: SGHAT and FQNNGV. This CDR3 has 14 amino acids. V was trimmed by 5 bases and J by 6 bases, leaving 14 bases between them. CDR3 coding DNA: TGTGCCAGCAGCGGGGAGGGTAGGCGTCAGCCCCAGCATTTT. Protein sequence: CASSGEGRRQPQHF.

The gene calls are TRBV6-2 or TRBV6-3 and TRBJ2-7; D remains unclear. Trimming removed 0 bases from V and 2 bases from J, with 11 bases in between. Germline V gene lookup returns CDR1 MNHEY and CDR2 SVGEGT. This CDR3 is 15 amino acids long. The chain's CDR3 is CASSYSVAPTYEQYF. The CDR3, as DNA: TGTGCCAGCAGTTACTCGGTAGCCCCAACCTACGAGCAGTACTTC.

This chain links TRBV6-9 with TRBJ1-1; unclear D gene. Trimming removed 8 bases from V and 5 bases from J, with 9 bases in between. The germline V gene has CDR1 MNHGY and CDR2 SVAAGI. This CDR3 region has 11 residues. The CDR3 region is CASGGKTEAFF. CDR3 DNA sequence: TGTGCCAGCGGAGGGAAAACTGAAGCTTTCTTT.

Here the CDR3 reads CASSLTSGSTGELFF. The CDR3 DNA reads TGTGCCAGCAGCCTCACTAGCGGGAGCACCGGGGAGCTGTTTTTT. The V call is TRBV27, the J call TRBJ2-2; TRBD2 matches 11 bases. Germline CDR1 is MNHEY and CDR2 is SMNVEV (reference sequence). Losses at the gene ends were 6 bases for V and 4 bases for J; bases not matched to a gene: 4. There are 15 residues in the CDR3.